The 27 T cell receptor beta chains below come from one sample, sequenced in a study of cytomegalovirus exposure and HLA in healthy donors. Primers for the PCR totalled 60 Vbeta and 13 Jbeta. Assay: immunoSEQ multiplex PCR; the TCRdb copy retains only in-frame clones and omits some. The data hold approximately 90,000 clones, with around four fifths observed a single time. The sample was PBMCs. The receptors here all came from a male donor in good health and CMV-seronegative.

This clone was detected a few times. The chain joins TRBV27 to TRBJ1-2; D uncertain. The CDR3 totals 14 residues. Germline lookup yields CDR1 MNHEY and CDR2 SMNVEV (reference sequence). With 2 bases removed from V and 4 bases from J, the gap between germline ends came to 11 bases. The CDR3 region is CASSLRVDLYGYTF. In DNA form, the CDR3 reads TGTGCCAGCAGTTTACGGGTCGACCTCTATGGCTACACCTTC.

This CDR3 reads CASSLAGGSGNTIYF. For the CDR3, the DNA is TGTGCCAGCAGCTTAGCAGGCGGTTCCGGAAACACCATATATTTT. The genes are TRBV7-9 and TRBJ1-3, with D unresolved. This CDR3 has 15 residues. Trimming removed 0 bases from V and 4 bases from J, with 10 bases in between. The germline V gene has CDR1 SEHNR and CDR2 FQNEAQ (reference sequence).

This clone was found a few times. The chain recombines TRBV28 with TRBJ2-6; TRBD1 aligns across 8 bases. Germline V CDR1 and CDR2: MDHEN, SYDVKM. J lost 6 bases, V lost 5 bases, and 12 bases had no gene match. The CDR3 contains 17 residues. The CDR3 here is CASSRGTGLGEANVLTF. CDR3 DNA sequence: TGTGCCAGCAGTCGGGGGACAGGCCTAGGGGAGGCCAACGTCCTGACTTTC.

V and J are TRBV27 and TRBJ1-5; D ambiguous. Germline V gene sequence: CDR1 MNHEY, CDR2 SMNVEV (reference sequence). Trimming cost V 6 bases and J 5 bases, with 11 bases left between them. The CDR3 is 13 residues long. CDR3 sequence: CASSPMRDQPQHF. CDR3 DNA: TGTGCCAGCAGCCCTATGCGCGATCAGCCCCAGCATTTT.

This chain connects TRBV6-1 to TRBJ2-7, with a possible D match to TRBD2 (6 bases). The CDR3 sequence is 13 residues long. Per germline, CDR1 MNHNS and CDR2 SASEGT. V was clipped by 2 bases and J by 7 bases, with 12 bases between them. The CDR3: CASSESNGREQYF. In nucleotides, the CDR3 is TGTGCCAGCAGTGAATCTAATGGGAGGGAGCAGTACTTC.

V and J are TRBV6-5 and TRBJ2-7, with unresolved D. Trimming stripped 4 bases from V and 9 bases from J, with 10 bases between. Germline-derived CDR1 and CDR2 are MNHEY and SVGAGI. The CDR3 loop spans 11 amino acids. The CDR3 DNA is TGTGCCAGCAGTTCCAAGTCTATGCAGTACTTC. Its protein is CASSSKSMQYF.

The V and J genes are TRBV11-3 and TRBJ1-2, with 9 nucleotides matching TRBD1. CDR1 and CDR2 (germline): SGHNT, YENEEA. With V trimmed by 3 bases and J by 4 bases, 6 bases remained unmatched. The CDR3 length is 15 residues. CDR3 sequence reads: CASSLETGGSYGYTF. For the CDR3, the DNA is TGTGCCAGCAGCTTGGAGACAGGGGGTAGCTATGGCTACACCTTC.

CDR3 sequence (DNA): TGTGCCAGCAGCCAAAAAACGGGGGTCTCCTACGAGCAGTACTTC. Its protein product is CASSQKTGVSYEQYF. V usage is TRBV7-9 and J usage is TRBJ2-7; TRBD2 might be the D (6 bases). Germline V gene data show CDR1 as SEHNR and CDR2 as FQNEAQ (reference sequence). The germline V and J ends were trimmed by 5 bases and 0 bases, with 14 bases remaining between them. The CDR3 runs to 15 residues.

The chain has TRBV9 and TRBJ2-3, with a possible D match to TRBD2 (6 bases). CDR3 length: 15 residues. The germline V gene has CDR1 SGDLS and CDR2 YYNGEE. The V end lost 0 bases, the J end lost 8 bases, and 16 bases lay between the germline ends. The CDR3 sequence: CASSVGGTSRSTQYF. The CDR3 region has the DNA TGTGCCAGCAGCGTAGGCGGGACTTCAAGGTCTACGCAGTATTTT. Using reference TRBV9 and TRBJ2-3 for the parts outside the CDR3, the full variable domain is DSGVTQTPKHLITATGQRVTLRCSPRSGDLSVYWYQQSLDQGLQFLIQYYNGEERAKGNILERFSAQQFPDLHSELNLSSLELGDSALYFCASSVGGTSRSTQYFGPGTRLTVL.

This sequence joins TRBV5-1 and TRBJ2-1, with 8 nucleotides matching TRBD1. Unmatched junction bases numbered 4, after V lost 1 base and J lost 4 bases. The V gene's germline CDR1 is SGHRS and CDR2 YFSETQ. This CDR3 is built from 15 residues. CDR3 DNA: TGCGCCAGCAGCTTGCGGCAGGGGGCTTACAATGAGCAGTTCTTC. Translation gives CASSLRQGAYNEQFF.

Within the sample, this clone is medium-sized. J is TRBJ2-1 and V is TRBV27; TRBD2 matches 9 bases. The CDR3 runs 16 residues. V dropped 5 bases and J dropped 0; count of bases not matched to a gene: 5. The germline V gene has CDR1 MNHEY and CDR2 SMNVEV (reference sequence). The CDR3 reads CASSPLAGSSYNEQFF. The CDR3 nucleotides read TGTGCCAGCAGTCCCCTAGCGGGAAGCTCCTACAATGAGCAGTTCTTC.

The rearrangement uses TRBV11-2 and TRBJ1-1; 7 nucleotides agree with TRBD1. The CDR3 covers 14 residues. V lost 1 base to trimming and J lost 5 bases; unmatched junction nucleotides: 4. The germline V gene encodes CDR1 SGHAT and CDR2 FQNNGV. CDR3 sequence: CASSLGQGGTEAFF. The CDR3 DNA is TGTGCCAGCAGCTTAGGACAGGGCGGTACTGAAGCTTTCTTT.

The chain has TRBV19 and TRBJ1-2, with 11 bases matching TRBD1. Germline trimming cut 8 bases from V and 4 bases from J; bases unmatched to any gene: 3. In germline, CDR1 is LNHDA, CDR2 SQIVND (reference sequence). The CDR3 is 13 amino acids. CDR3 sequence (DNA): TGTGCCAGTCGAGGACAGGGGGCCTATGGCTACACCTTC. It codes for CASRGQGAYGYTF.

The chain has TRBV28 and TRBJ2-3; 8 bases map to TRBD1. Looked up from germline, CDR1 is MDHEN and CDR2 is SYDVKM. J was trimmed by 0 bases and V by 8 bases; bases with no gene match: 1. The CDR3 runs 13 residues. The CDR3 loop is CASHRGSTDTQYF. The DNA of the CDR3 is TGTGCCAGCCACAGGGGGAGCACAGATACGCAGTATTTT.

The chain joins TRBV6-1 to TRBJ2-7; 7 bases line up with TRBD2. Germline-derived CDR1 and CDR2 are MNHNS and SASEGT. The CDR3 has 14 residues. With 7 bases clipped from V and 5 bases from J, the junction kept 11 bases outside the gene matches. The CDR3: CASNGGRVPNEQYF. The CDR3 DNA follows: TGTGCCAGCAACGGTGGGAGGGTCCCCAACGAGCAGTACTTC.

The chain has TRBV6-6 and TRBJ1-5; 7 positions agree with TRBD1. The CDR3 is 14 amino acids. J was trimmed by 5 bases and V by 7 bases; bases with no gene match: 8. Germline CDR1 and CDR2: MNHNY and SVGAGI (reference sequence). The CDR3 DNA reads as TGTGCCAGCACCTACGACAGGGTCTATCAGCCCCAGCATTTT. This sequence encodes CASTYDRVYQPQHF.

This chain uses TRBV29-1 with TRBJ1-2, with 7 bases matching TRBD1. The germline CDR1 and CDR2 sequences are SQVTM and ANQGSEA. J gave up 5 bases and V 3 bases, and 6 bases lay outside the gene matches. This CDR3 has 13 residues. This CDR3 reads CSVDHRGVYGYTF. In DNA, the CDR3 is TGCAGCGTTGACCACAGGGGAGTGTATGGCTACACCTTC.

The chain combines TRBV5-1 with TRBJ1-1, with D unclear. Trimming pared 4 bases from V and 7 bases from J, leaving 8 bases between. This CDR3 is 11 amino acids long. The germline V gene encodes CDR1 SGHRS and CDR2 YFSETQ. Here the CDR3 DNA reads TGCGCCAGCAGCGGGCAGTATGAAGCTTTCTTT. As protein: CASSGQYEAFF.

The chain links TRBV4-3 to TRBJ2-2, with TRBD2 matching over 8 bases. The CDR3 loop spans 17 amino acids. The junction had 7 bases not matched to a gene; V was cut back by 0 bases and J by 4 bases. Germline values: CDR1 LGHNA, CDR2 YSLEER. CDR3: CASSQDLTGGRTGELFF. The DNA of the CDR3 is TGCGCCAGCAGCCAAGATCTGACGGGGGGGCGCACCGGGGAGCTGTTTTTT.

V and J are TRBV10-3 and TRBJ1-1; 9 bases agree with TRBD1. Trimming removed 6 bases from V and 11 bases from J; junction bases left unmatched: 10. This CDR3 contains 13 residues. Germline assignment: CDR1 ENHRY and CDR2 SYGVKD. For the CDR3, the DNA is TGTGCCATCAGGGGACAGGGTGTTCTCACGGCTTTCTTT. It codes for CAIRGQGVLTAFF.

The J gene is TRBJ2-2, the V gene TRBV4-3, with 8 bases matching TRBD1. The CDR3 covers 17 residues. The V and J ends lost 0 bases and 7 bases, in that order; junction bases with no gene match: 10. Per germline, CDR1 LGHNA and CDR2 YSLEER. The CDR3 DNA sequence: TGCGCCAGCAGCCAAGACCCCCAGGGGGCGAATTACGGGGAGCTGTTTTTT. It is translated as CASSQDPQGANYGELFF.

The chain is built from TRBV9 and TRBJ1-5; D possibly corresponds to TRBD1 (5 bases). The CDR3 has 15 amino acids. CDR1 is SGDLS, CDR2 YYNGEE, per germline. Trimming cost V 4 bases and J 1 base, with 12 bases left between them. The CDR3: CASSRRASSNQPQHF. CDR3 in DNA: TGTGCCAGCAGCCGCAGGGCCTCGAGCAATCAGCCCCAGCATTTT. The full variable domain, rest sourced from reference TRBV9 and TRBJ1-5, is DSGVTQTPKHLITATGQRVTLRCSPRSGDLSVYWYQQSLDQGLQFLIQYYNGEERAKGNILERFSAQQFPDLHSELNLSSLELGDSALYFCASSRRASSNQPQHFGDGTRLSIL.

This clone has a single count. Germline is not matched at one junction end, which may reflect a read error. The CDR3 spells CASSVGQNTEVFF. Written as DNA, the CDR3 is TGTGCCAGCAGCGTAGGACAGAACACTGAAGTTTTCTTT. The rearrangement links TRBV9 to TRBJ1-1; D might be TRBD1 (5 bases). Germline V lookup: CDR1 SGDLS, CDR2 YYNGEE. This CDR3 is 13 amino acids long.

This chain connects TRBV7-2 to TRBJ2-1, with D perhaps TRBD2 (6 bases). Germline V gives CDR1 SGHTA, CDR2 FQGNSA. The CDR3 contains 12 residues. The V gene lost 5 bases and the J gene lost 9 bases, with 11 bases spanning the gap. This CDR3 reads CASSPTSTEQFF. The CDR3 region has the DNA TGTGCCAGCAGCCCGACTAGTACTGAGCAGTTCTTC.

There are a few counts of this clone. The chain links TRBV6-6 to TRBJ2-7; D not resolved. Germline values: CDR1 MNHNY, CDR2 SVGAGI (reference sequence). The CDR3 has 12 residues. The V gene lost 6 bases and the J gene lost 6 bases, with 12 bases spanning the gap. Here the CDR3 DNA reads TGTGCCAGCAGCCCCGCGGCCTTCGAGCAGTACTTC. Translation: CASSPAAFEQYF.

This clone came up once. The CDR3 sequence is CASSLNSGSNQPQHF. CDR3 nucleotide sequence: TGTGCCAGCAGTCTTAACAGCGGCTCTAATCAGCCCCAGCATTTT. The J gene is TRBJ1-5, the V gene TRBV6-5; D gene uncertain. Germline lookup yields CDR1 MNHEY and CDR2 SVGAGI. Trimming removed 5 bases from V and 4 bases from J, with 15 bases in between. This CDR3 is 15 amino acids long.

This clone was seen only once. This sequence joins TRBV28 and TRBJ1-4, with 8 nucleotides matching TRBD1. CDR3 length equals 14 residues. J lost 8 bases, V lost 6 bases, and 8 bases had no gene match. Germline CDR1 reads MDHEN; CDR2 reads SYDVKM. The CDR3 here is CASSLGQGREKLFF. Here the CDR3 DNA reads TGTGCCAGCAGCCTAGGACAGGGTAGGGAAAAACTGTTTTTT.